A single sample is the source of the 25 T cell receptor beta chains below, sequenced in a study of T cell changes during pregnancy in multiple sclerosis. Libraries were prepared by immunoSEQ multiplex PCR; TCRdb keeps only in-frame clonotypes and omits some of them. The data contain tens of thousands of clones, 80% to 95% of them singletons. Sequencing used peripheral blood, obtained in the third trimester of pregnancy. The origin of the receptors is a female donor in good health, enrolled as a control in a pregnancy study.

The CDR3 region has the DNA TGTGCCAGCAGTTTCGGGGTCGGCAATCAGCCCCAGCATTTT. It encodes CASSFGVGNQPQHF. The rearrangement uses TRBV27 and TRBJ1-5, with D hard to call. Per germline, CDR1 MNHEY and CDR2 SMNVEV (reference sequence). This CDR3 region has 14 residues. Trimming stripped 3 bases from V and 2 bases from J, with 8 bases between.

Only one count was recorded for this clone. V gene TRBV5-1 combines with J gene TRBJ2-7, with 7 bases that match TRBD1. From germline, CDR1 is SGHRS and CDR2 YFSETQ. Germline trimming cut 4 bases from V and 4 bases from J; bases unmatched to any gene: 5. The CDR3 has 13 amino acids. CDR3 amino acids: CASSPQGDYEQYF. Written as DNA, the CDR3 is TGCGCCAGCAGCCCGCAGGGGGATTACGAGCAGTACTTC.

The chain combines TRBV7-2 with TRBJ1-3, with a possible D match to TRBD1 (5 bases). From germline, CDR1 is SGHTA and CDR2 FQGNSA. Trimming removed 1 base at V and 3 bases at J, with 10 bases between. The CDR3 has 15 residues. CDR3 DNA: TGTGCCAGCAGCTTAGTGGGAACAGGTGGAAACACCATATATTTT. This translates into CASSLVGTGGNTIYF.

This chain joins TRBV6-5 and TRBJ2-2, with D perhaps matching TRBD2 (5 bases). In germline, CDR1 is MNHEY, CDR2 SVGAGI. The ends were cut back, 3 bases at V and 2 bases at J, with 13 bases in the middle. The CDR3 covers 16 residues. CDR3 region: CASSYGLAQNTGELFF. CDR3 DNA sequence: TGTGCCAGCAGTTATGGTTTAGCGCAAAACACCGGGGAGCTGTTTTTT.

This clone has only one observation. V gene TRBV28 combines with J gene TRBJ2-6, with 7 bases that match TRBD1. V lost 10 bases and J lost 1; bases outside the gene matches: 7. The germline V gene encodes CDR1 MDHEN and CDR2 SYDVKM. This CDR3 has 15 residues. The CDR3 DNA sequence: TGTGCCATCGGGACAGCAGAGTCTGGGGCCAACGTCCTGACTTTC. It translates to CAIGTAESGANVLTF.

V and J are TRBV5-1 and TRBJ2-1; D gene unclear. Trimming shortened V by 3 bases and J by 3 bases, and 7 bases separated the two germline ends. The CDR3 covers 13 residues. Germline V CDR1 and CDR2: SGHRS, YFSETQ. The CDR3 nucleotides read TGCGCCAGCAGCTCAGGCCACTACAATGAGCAGTTCTTC. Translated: CASSSGHYNEQFF.

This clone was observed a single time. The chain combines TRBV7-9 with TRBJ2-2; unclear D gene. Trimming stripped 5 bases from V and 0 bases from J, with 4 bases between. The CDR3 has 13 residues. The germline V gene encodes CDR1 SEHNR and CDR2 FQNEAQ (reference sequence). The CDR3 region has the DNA TGTGCCAGCAGCCCCACGAACACCGGGGAGCTGTTTTTT. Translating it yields CASSPTNTGELFF.

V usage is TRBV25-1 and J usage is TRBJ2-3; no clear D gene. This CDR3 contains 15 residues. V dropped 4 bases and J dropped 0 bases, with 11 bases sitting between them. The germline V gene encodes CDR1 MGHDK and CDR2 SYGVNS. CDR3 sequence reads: CASSGTRTSTDTQYF. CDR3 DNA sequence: TGTGCCAGCAGTGGTACTCGAACCAGCACAGATACGCAGTATTTT.

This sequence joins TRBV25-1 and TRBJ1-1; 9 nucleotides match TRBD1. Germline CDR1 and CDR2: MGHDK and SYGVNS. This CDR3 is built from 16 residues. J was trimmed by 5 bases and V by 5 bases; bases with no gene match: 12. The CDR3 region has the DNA TGTGCCAGCAGTCCACTCCGGGGACAGGGAGAGACTGAAGCTTTCTTT. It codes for CASSPLRGQGETEAFF.

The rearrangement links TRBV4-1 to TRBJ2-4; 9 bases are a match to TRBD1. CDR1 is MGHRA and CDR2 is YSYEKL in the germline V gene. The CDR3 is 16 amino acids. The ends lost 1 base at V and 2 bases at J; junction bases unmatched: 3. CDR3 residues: CASSQVGQGTKNIQYF. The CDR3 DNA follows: TGCGCCAGCAGCCAAGTAGGACAGGGGACCAAAAACATTCAGTACTTC.

In DNA, the CDR3 is TGTGCCAGCAGGGAGCCGGGGGGGACCCAGTACTTC. It encodes CASREPGGTQYF. The chain employs TRBV5-6 and TRBJ2-5; 7 nucleotides line up with TRBD2. Trimming cost V 5 bases and J 7 bases; bases outside gene matches: 5. Germline lookup yields CDR1 SGHDT and CDR2 YYEEEE. This CDR3 is 12 amino acids long.

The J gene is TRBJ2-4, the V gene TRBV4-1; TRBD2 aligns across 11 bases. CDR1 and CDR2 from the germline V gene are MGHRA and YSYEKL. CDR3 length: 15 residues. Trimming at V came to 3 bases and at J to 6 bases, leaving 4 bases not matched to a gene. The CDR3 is CASSHLAGGPNIQYF. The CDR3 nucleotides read TGCGCCAGCAGCCATTTAGCGGGGGGGCCAAACATTCAGTACTTC.

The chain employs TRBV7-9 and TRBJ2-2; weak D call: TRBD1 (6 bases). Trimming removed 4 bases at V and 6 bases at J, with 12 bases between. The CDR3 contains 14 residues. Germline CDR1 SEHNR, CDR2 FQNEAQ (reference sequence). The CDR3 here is CASSSVQGAGELFF. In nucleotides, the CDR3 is TGTGCCAGCAGCTCCGTACAGGGCGCCGGGGAGCTGTTTTTT.

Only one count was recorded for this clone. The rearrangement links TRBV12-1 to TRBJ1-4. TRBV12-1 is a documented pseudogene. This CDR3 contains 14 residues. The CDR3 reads CASAEVALNEKLFF. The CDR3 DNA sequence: TGTGCCAGCGCCGAGGTCGCCCTTAATGAAAAACTGTTTTTT.

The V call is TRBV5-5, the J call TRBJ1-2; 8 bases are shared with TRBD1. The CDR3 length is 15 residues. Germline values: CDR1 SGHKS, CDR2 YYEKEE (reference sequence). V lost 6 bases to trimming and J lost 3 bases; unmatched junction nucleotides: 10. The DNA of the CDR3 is TGTGCCAGCACACTCCCAGGGGGCGGATACTATGGCTACACCTTC. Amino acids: CASTLPGGGYYGYTF. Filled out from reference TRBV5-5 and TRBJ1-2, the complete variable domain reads DAGVTQSPTHLIKTRGQQVTLRCSPISGHKSVSWYQQVLGQGPQFIFQYYEKEERGRGNFPDRFSARQFPNYSSELNVNALLLGDSALYLCASTLPGGGYYGYTFGSGTRLTVV.

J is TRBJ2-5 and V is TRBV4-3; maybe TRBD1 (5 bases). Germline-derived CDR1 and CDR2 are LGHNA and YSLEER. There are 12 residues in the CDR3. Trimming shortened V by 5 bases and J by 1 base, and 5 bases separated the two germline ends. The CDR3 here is CASSDSQETQYF. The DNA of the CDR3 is TGCGCCAGCAGCGACAGCCAAGAGACCCAGTACTTC.

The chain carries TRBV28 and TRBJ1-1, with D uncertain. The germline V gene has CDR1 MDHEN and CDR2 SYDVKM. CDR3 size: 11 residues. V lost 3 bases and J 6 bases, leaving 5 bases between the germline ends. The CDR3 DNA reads TGTGCCAGCAGTTTTGGCCCTGAAGCTTTCTTT. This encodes CASSFGPEAFF. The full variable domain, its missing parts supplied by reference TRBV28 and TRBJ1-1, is DVKVTQSSRYLVKRTGEKVFLECVQDMDHENMFWYRQDPGLGLRLIYFSYDVKMKEKGDIPEGYSVSREKKERFSLILESASTNQTSMYLCASSFGPEAFFGQGTRLTVV.

This chain's CDR3 is CASSTRDTQETQYF. CDR3 DNA sequence: TGTGCCAGCAGTACCCGGGACACTCAAGAGACCCAGTACTTC. This chain joins TRBV5-8 and TRBJ2-5, with D tentatively TRBD1 (6 bases). The CDR3 extends over 14 amino acids. Germline loops: CDR1 SGHTS, CDR2 YDEGEE. Trimming took 5 bases from V and 2 from J, leaving 13 bases between them.

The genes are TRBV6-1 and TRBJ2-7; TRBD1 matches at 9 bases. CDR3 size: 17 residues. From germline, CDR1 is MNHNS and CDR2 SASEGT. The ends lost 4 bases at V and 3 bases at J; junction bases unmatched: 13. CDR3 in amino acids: CASSAKPGDRAIYEQYF. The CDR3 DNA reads TGTGCCAGCAGTGCAAAACCTGGGGACAGGGCTATCTACGAGCAGTACTTC.

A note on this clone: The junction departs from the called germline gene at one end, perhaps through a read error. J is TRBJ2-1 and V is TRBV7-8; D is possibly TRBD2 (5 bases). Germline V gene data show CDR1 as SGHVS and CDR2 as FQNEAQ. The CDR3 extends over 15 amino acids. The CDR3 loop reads CASSLGGRAYSEQFF. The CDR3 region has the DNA TGTGCCAGCAGCTTAGGCGGGCGGGCATACAGTGAGCAGTTCTTC.

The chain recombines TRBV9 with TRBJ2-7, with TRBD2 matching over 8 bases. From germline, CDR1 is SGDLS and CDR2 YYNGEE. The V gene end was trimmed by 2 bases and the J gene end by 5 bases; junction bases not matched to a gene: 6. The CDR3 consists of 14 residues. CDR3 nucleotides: TGTGCCAGCAGCGTCGGTAGCGGGAACCACGAGCAGTACTTC. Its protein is CASSVGSGNHEQYF.

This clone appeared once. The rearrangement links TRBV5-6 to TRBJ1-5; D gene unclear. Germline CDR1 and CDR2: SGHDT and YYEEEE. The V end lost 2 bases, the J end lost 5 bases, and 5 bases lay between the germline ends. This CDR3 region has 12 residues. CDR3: CASSLLDQPQHF. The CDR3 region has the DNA TGTGCCAGCAGCTTACTGGATCAGCCCCAGCATTTT.

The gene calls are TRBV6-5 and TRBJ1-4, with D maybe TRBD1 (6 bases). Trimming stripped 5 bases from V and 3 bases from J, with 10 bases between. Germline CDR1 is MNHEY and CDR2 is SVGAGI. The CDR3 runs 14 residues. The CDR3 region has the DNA TGTGCCAGCAGTGAACAGGGTGCTAATGAAAAACTGTTTTTT. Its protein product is CASSEQGANEKLFF.

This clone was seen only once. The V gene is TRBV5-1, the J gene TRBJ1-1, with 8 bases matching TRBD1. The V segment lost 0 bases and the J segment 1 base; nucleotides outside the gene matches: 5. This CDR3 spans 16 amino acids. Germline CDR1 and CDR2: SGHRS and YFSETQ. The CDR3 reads CASSLGTGHANTEAFF. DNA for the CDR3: TGCGCCAGCAGCTTGGGGACAGGGCATGCGAACACTGAAGCTTTCTTT.

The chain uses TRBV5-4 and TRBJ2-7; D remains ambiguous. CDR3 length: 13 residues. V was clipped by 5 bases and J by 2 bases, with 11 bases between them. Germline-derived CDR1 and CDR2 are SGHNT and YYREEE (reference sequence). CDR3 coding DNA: TGTGCCAGCAGTCTTGACACCACCTACGAGCAGTACTTC. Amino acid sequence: CASSLDTTYEQYF.